Shown below are 30 T cell receptor beta chains from a single sample sequenced in a study of blood T cell repertoires in COVID-19. The data were produced by immunoSEQ multiplex PCR, yet TCRdb's version contains in-frame clones alone and is incomplete. The sample comprises 250,000 to 300,000 clones, about 80% of which are singletons, and approximately 3.6% rests with the top ten. Input material: PBMCs or T cells enriched from blood (not recorded which). These TCRs come from a man between 45 and 60 years old who had recovered from COVID-19.

The rearrangement joins TRBV4-2 to TRBJ1-4; D gene ambiguous. CDR1 LGHNA and CDR2 YNFKEQ come from the germline V gene. Trimming took off 3 bases at V and 4 bases at J, with 12 bases between the two ends. The CDR3 sequence is 15 residues long. For the CDR3, the DNA is TGTGCCAGCAGCCACTTGAGCGGGGTTAATGAAAAACTGTTTTTT. It is translated as CASSHLSGVNEKLFF.

This clone was seen a handful of times. This chain links TRBV6-1 with TRBJ2-1; unclear D gene. Germline CDR1 reads MNHNS; CDR2 reads SASEGT. Trimming pared 2 bases from V and 7 bases from J, leaving 6 bases between. The CDR3 contains 12 residues. The CDR3 DNA reads TGTGCCAGCAGTGAACGGTGGAATGAGCAGTTCTTC. It specifies CASSERWNEQFF.

Here the CDR3 reads CASSRDYSGDTQYF. The CDR3 bases are TGTGCCAGTAGTAGGGACTATTCGGGAGATACGCAGTATTTT. The chain combines TRBV19 with TRBJ2-3; 7 bases line up with TRBD2. The J segment lost 5 bases and the V segment lost 4 bases, leaving 6 bases of the junction unmatched. Germline V CDR1 and CDR2: LNHDA, SQIVND (reference sequence). CDR3 length: 14 amino acids.

This clone was picked up a small number of times. The chain links TRBV2 to TRBJ2-1, with 9 bases that match TRBD2. CDR1 and CDR2 from the germline V gene are SNHLY and FYNNEI. The CDR3 contains 18 residues. V shed 2 bases and J 6 bases; nucleotides not matched to a gene: 14. CDR3 sequence: CASSERLAGAPSINEQFF. In DNA form, the CDR3 reads TGTGCCAGCAGTGAAAGGTTAGCGGGAGCCCCGAGTATCAATGAGCAGTTCTTC.

The V and J genes are TRBV27 and TRBJ1-2, with 11 bases fitting TRBD1. Trimming cost V 1 base and J 0 bases; bases outside gene matches: 7. CDR1 MNHEY and CDR2 SMNVEV come from the germline V gene (reference sequence). This CDR3 spans 18 amino acids. DNA for the CDR3: TGTGCCAGCAGTTTATTGGGACAGGGGGTTAGATCTAACTATGGCTACACCTTC. Translation gives CASSLLGQGVRSNYGYTF.

This clone came up a few times. The chain links TRBV28 to TRBJ2-4, with D possibly matching TRBD1 (5 bases). The CDR3 loop spans 16 amino acids. The germline gives CDR1 MDHEN, CDR2 SYDVKM. The V and J ends lost 4 bases and 8 bases respectively, with 21 bases between them. This chain's CDR3 is CASSYYIRERHDIQYF. CDR3 in DNA: TGTGCCAGCAGTTACTATATCAGGGAAAGGCATGACATTCAGTACTTC.

This chain joins TRBV19 and TRBJ2-1; 10 bases line up with TRBD2. The V gene's germline CDR1 is LNHDA and CDR2 SQIVND (reference sequence). CDR3 length: 19 residues. V lost 4 bases to trimming and J lost 6 bases; unmatched junction nucleotides: 18. CDR3 nucleotides: TGTGCCAGTAGTACCCCAATCACCGGGACTAGCGTCGCCAGCAATGAGCAGTTCTTC. Residues: CASSTPITGTSVASNEQFF.

The chain carries TRBV28 and TRBJ2-3, with a tentative D call TRBD1 (5 bases). CDR1 and CDR2 from the germline V gene are MDHEN and SYDVKM. Trimming stripped 10 bases from V and 3 bases from J, with 17 bases between. The CDR3 sequence is 14 residues long. The CDR3 reads CATNYGPGTDTQYF. For the CDR3, the DNA is TGTGCCACCAATTACGGGCCAGGGACAGATACGCAGTATTTT. Full variable domain (rest looked up from reference TRBV28 and TRBJ2-3): DVKVTQSSRYLVKRTGEKVFLECVQDMDHENMFWYRQDPGLGLRLIYFSYDVKMKEKGDIPEGYSVSREKKERFSLILESASTNQTSMYLCATNYGPGTDTQYFGPGTRLTVL.

This chain links TRBV5-1 with TRBJ2-1, with 7 bases aligning to TRBD2. Germline CDR1 reads SGHRS; CDR2 reads YFSETQ. The CDR3 runs 15 residues. Trimming took 6 bases from V and 6 from J; bases not matched to a gene: 12. The CDR3 protein is CASTPGISGPNEQFF. The CDR3 nucleotides are TGCGCCAGCACCCCAGGGATTAGCGGGCCCAATGAGCAGTTCTTC.

The J gene is TRBJ2-2, the V gene TRBV7-3; 11 bases are shared with TRBD2. Germline V gene lookup returns CDR1 SGHTA and CDR2 FQGTGA. With 4 bases clipped from V and 6 bases from J, the junction kept 4 bases outside the gene matches. This CDR3 spans 15 amino acids. This chain's CDR3 is CASSSLAGGPGELFF. The CDR3 DNA is TGTGCCAGCAGCTCCTTAGCGGGGGGGCCCGGGGAGCTGTTTTTT.

This clone was recorded only once. This chain uses TRBV7-9 with TRBJ1-1; unclear D gene. This CDR3 comprises 13 residues. In germline, CDR1 is SEHNR, CDR2 FQNEAQ (reference sequence). With 2 bases removed from V and 10 bases from J, the gap between germline ends came to 14 bases. The CDR3 reads CASSLTKQSPAFF. The CDR3, as DNA: TGTGCCAGCAGCTTAACTAAGCAATCGCCAGCTTTCTTT.

The V call is TRBV19, the J call TRBJ2-7; unclear D gene. CDR3 length: 11 amino acids. Germline V gene data show CDR1 as LNHDA and CDR2 as SQIVND (reference sequence). Between the trimmed V and J ends, which lost 5 bases and 4 bases, there was a span of 6 bases. The CDR3 DNA reads TGTGCCAGTAGTTCAGATTACGAGCAGTACTTC. Its protein is CASSSDYEQYF.

This chain joins TRBV7-6 and TRBJ1-1; D is perhaps TRBD1 (6 bases). The CDR3 is 15 amino acids. CDR1 SGHVS and CDR2 FNYEAQ come from the germline V gene. V was trimmed by 4 bases and J by 0 bases, leaving 12 bases between them. The CDR3 DNA reads as TGTGCCAGCAGCTCGGGACAACCGATGAACACTGAAGCTTTCTTT. It encodes CASSSGQPMNTEAFF.

The V gene is TRBV30, the J gene TRBJ1-2; no clear D. CDR3 length: 11 amino acids. V was shortened by 4 bases and J by 7 bases, with 10 bases between the two germline ends. CDR1 and CDR2 from the germline V gene are GTSNPN and SVGIG (reference sequence). CDR3 sequence: CAWTGVFGYTF. The CDR3 region has the DNA TGTGCCTGGACCGGTGTTTTTGGCTACACCTTC.

The chain is built from TRBV5-1 and TRBJ1-1; 11 nucleotides agree with TRBD1. The CDR3 covers 14 residues. The germline CDR1 and CDR2 sequences are SGHRS and YFSETQ. V was pared by 4 bases and J by 8 bases, with 7 bases of the junction left unmatched. The CDR3: CASSPGTGGREAFF. CDR3 DNA: TGCGCCAGCAGCCCTGGGACAGGGGGGAGAGAAGCTTTCTTT.

About this clone: The sample carries other DNA sequences with the same CDR3. V is TRBV29-1 and J is TRBJ1-1; tentative D call: TRBD1 (6 bases). V lost 6 bases, J lost 0 bases, and 8 bases lay in between. The CDR3 sequence is 12 residues long. In germline, CDR1 is SQVTM, CDR2 ANQGSEA. This chain's CDR3 is CSVGQMNTEAFF. The CDR3 DNA reads TGCAGCGTCGGACAGATGAACACTGAAGCTTTCTTT.

The chain joins TRBV27 to TRBJ2-7, with 10 bases aligning to TRBD1. J lost 1 base, V lost 2 bases, and 8 bases had no gene match. Per germline, CDR1 MNHEY and CDR2 SMNVEV (reference sequence). The CDR3 is 17 amino acids. CDR3 bases: TGTGCCAGCAGTTTAACGTCCCGGGACAGGGGTTCCTACGAGCAGTACTTC. Amino acids: CASSLTSRDRGSYEQYF.

The V and J genes are TRBV7-9 and TRBJ1-4; 7 bases agree with TRBD1. Losses at the gene ends were 6 bases for V and 7 bases for J; bases not matched to a gene: 8. This CDR3 has 14 amino acids. In germline, CDR1 is SEHNR, CDR2 FQNEAQ (reference sequence). CDR3 region: CASRPTGRSEKLFF. The CDR3 region has the DNA TGTGCCAGCAGACCGACAGGGCGTAGTGAAAAACTGTTTTTT. The full variable domain, rest sourced from reference TRBV7-9 and TRBJ1-4, is DTGVSQNPRHKITKRGQNVTFRCDPISEHNRLYWYRQTLGQGPEFLTYFQNEAQLEKSRLLSDRFSAERPKGSFSTLEIQRTEQGDSAMYLCASRPTGRSEKLFFGSGTQLSVL.

This clone turned up a few times. The CDR3 DNA is TGTGCCAGCAATTTGGGACAGGGTCCATGGAATTCACCCCTCCACTTT. It translates to CASNLGQGPWNSPLHF. The rearrangement links TRBV28 to TRBJ1-6; TRBD1 agrees at 9 bases. The CDR3 is 16 amino acids. Trimming cost V 7 bases and J 7 bases; bases outside gene matches: 11. Germline lookup yields CDR1 MDHEN and CDR2 SYDVKM.

The rearrangement joins TRBV7-9 to TRBJ2-7, with TRBD2 matching 12 bases. J was trimmed by 0 bases and V by 6 bases; bases with no gene match: 12. From germline, CDR1 is SEHNR and CDR2 FQNEAQ (reference sequence). There are 18 residues in the CDR3. CDR3 nucleotide sequence: TGTGCCAGCAGTTACGGACTAGCGGGGCATTTAAGCTCCTACGAGCAGTACTTC. Translation: CASSYGLAGHLSSYEQYF. Complete variable domain (other parts from reference TRBV7-9 and TRBJ2-7): DTGVSQNPRHKITKRGQNVTFRCDPISEHNRLYWYRQTLGQGPEFLTYFQNEAQLEKSRLLSDRFSAERPKGSFSTLEIQRTEQGDSAMYLCASSYGLAGHLSSYEQYFGPGTRLTVT.

This clone was detected a few times. The chain has TRBV10-1 and TRBJ2-7, with 7 bases aligning to TRBD2. Germline V gene data show CDR1 as WNHNN and CDR2 as SYGVQD (reference sequence). The CDR3 runs to 13 residues. J gave up 5 bases and V 0 bases, and 1 base lay outside the gene matches. CDR3 amino acids: CASSESGTNEQYF. For the CDR3, the DNA is TGCGCCAGCAGTGAGTCGGGGACTAACGAGCAGTACTTC.

This rearrangement joins TRBV27 to TRBJ1-6; TRBD1 matches at 8 bases. Trimming took 2 bases from V and 7 from J; bases not matched to a gene: 7. The CDR3 runs to 16 residues. Germline-derived CDR1 and CDR2 are MNHEY and SMNVEV (reference sequence). CDR3 region: CASSLRRRQGNSPLHF. The DNA for the CDR3 is TGTGCCAGCAGTTTAAGGCGGCGACAGGGGAATTCACCCCTCCACTTT.

V gene TRBV3-1 (or the pseudogene TRBV3-2) combines with J gene TRBJ2-2, with 9 positions matching TRBD1. The germline CDR1 and CDR2 sequences are LGHDT and YNNKEL (reference sequence). CDR3 length: 14 amino acids. V trimming: 4 bases; J trimming: 13 bases; junction bases outside the gene matches: 10. The CDR3 sequence: CASSRDRAIAALFF. As DNA, the CDR3 is TGTGCCAGCAGCCGGGACAGGGCGATCGCAGCGCTGTTTTTT.

The rearrangement links TRBV6-2 or TRBV6-3 to TRBJ2-2; TRBD2 might be the D (5 bases). V was trimmed by 1 base and J by 5 bases, leaving 5 bases between them. Germline CDR1 and CDR2: MNHEY and SVGEGT. This CDR3 is built from 13 residues. The DNA for the CDR3 is TGTGCCAGCAGTTACTGGACTACCGGGGAGCTGTTTTTT. Its translation is CASSYWTTGELFF.

The chain carries TRBV5-1 and TRBJ1-6; D uncertain. Between the trimmed V and J ends, which lost 4 bases and 8 bases, there was a span of 10 bases. CDR3 size: 13 residues. Germline values: CDR1 SGHRS, CDR2 YFSETQ. CDR3 sequence: CASSTENYSPLHF. CDR3 nucleotides: TGCGCCAGCAGCACAGAAAATTATTCACCCCTCCACTTT.

The chain has TRBV3-1 (or the pseudogene TRBV3-2) and TRBJ2-3; maybe TRBD1 (6 bases). In germline, CDR1 is LGHDT, CDR2 YNNKEL (reference sequence). The CDR3 totals 16 residues. With 0 bases removed from V and 4 bases from J, the gap between germline ends came to 14 bases. Written as DNA, the CDR3 is TGTGCCAGCAGCCAAGATTCGGGACATCTTCCAGATACGCAGTATTTT. As protein: CASSQDSGHLPDTQYF.

CDR3 sequence: CASSQDLTGGYSYGYTF. Written as DNA, the CDR3 is TGTGCCAGCAGCCAAGATCTAACGGGGGGGTACTCCTATGGCTACACCTTC. The rearrangement uses TRBV4-2 and TRBJ1-2; possible D gene TRBD1, 5 bases. V was shortened by 0 bases and J by 4 bases, with 18 bases between the two germline ends. The CDR3 runs to 17 residues. Germline CDR1 reads LGHNA; CDR2 reads YNFKEQ.

This chain links TRBV9 with TRBJ2-3; no firm D call. Germline CDR1 reads SGDLS; CDR2 reads YYNGEE. The V and J ends lost 4 bases and 2 bases respectively, with 14 bases between them. The length of the CDR3 is 15 residues. The CDR3 nucleotides read TGTGCCAGCAGCACCCGACGAGGTTTCACAGATACGCAGTATTTT. This translates into CASSTRRGFTDTQYF.

This sequence joins TRBV18 and TRBJ1-2; 8 bases are a match to TRBD1. CDR1 and CDR2 from the germline V gene are KGHSH and LQKENI. CDR3 length: 15 residues. V lost 3 bases and J lost 4; bases outside the gene matches: 7. CDR3 DNA: TGTGCCAGCTCACCGGGACAGGAGTCTTCCTATGGCTACACCTTC. It specifies CASSPGQESSYGYTF.

The chain recombines TRBV10-1 with TRBJ2-7; a possible D gene is TRBD2 (5 bases). The CDR3 runs 14 residues. The V end lost 5 bases, the J end lost 0 bases, and 11 bases lay between the germline ends. The germline CDR1 and CDR2 sequences are WNHNN and SYGVQD (reference sequence). In nucleotides, the CDR3 is TGCGCCAGCAGTCTCCGGGAAACCTCCTACGAGCAGTACTTC. This sequence encodes CASSLRETSYEQYF.